The 32 T cell receptor beta chains listed next were all sequenced from one sample in a study of spatial heterogeneity in lung cancer. TCRdb reprocessed the 5' RACE reads via MiXCR and lists one record per CDR3 protein. The sample has some 25,000 distinct CDR3 sequences, approximately 4.7% seen once. Time point described: sample taken at primary tumor resection. Sequencing of whole RNA from tumor, nontumor lung or frozen PBMC involved no sorting. Sequences were derived from PBMCs, sampled at surgery. These receptors originate from a male donor with early-stage non-small cell lung cancer.

This clonotype was detected many times. This chain links TRBV7-9 with TRBJ2-2; D is perhaps TRBD1 (5 bases). Per the germline V gene, CDR1 is SEHNR and CDR2 is FQNEAQ (reference sequence). Trimming shortened V by 11 bases and J by 6 bases, and 19 bases separated the two germline ends. The CDR3 contains 14 residues. The CDR3 sequence is CALDYRLGSGELFF. CDR3 DNA sequence: TGTGCCCTTGATTACAGGCTCGGTTCCGGGGAGCTGTTTTTT.

This clonotype appeared many times. CDR3 in amino acids: CASLGGDGNYGYTF. CDR3 DNA sequence: TGTGCCAGCCTAGGGGGGGACGGCAACTATGGCTACACCTTC. The chain combines TRBV28 with TRBJ1-2, with D tentatively TRBD1 (6 bases). This CDR3 region has 14 residues. Germline V CDR1 and CDR2: MDHEN, SYDVKM. V lost 8 bases and J 2 bases, leaving 15 bases between the germline ends.

This clonotype was seen many times. The chain couples TRBV7-9 to TRBJ2-7; 7 nucleotides match TRBD1. J was trimmed by 5 bases and V by 6 bases; bases with no gene match: 4. CDR1 is SEHNR, CDR2 FQNEAQ, per germline (reference sequence). The CDR3 has 12 residues. In DNA form, the CDR3 reads TGTGCCAGCAGTCTAACAGGGGACGAGCAGTACTTC. This sequence encodes CASSLTGDEQYF.

This clonotype was seen many times. The chain joins TRBV3-1 to TRBJ2-3; possible D gene TRBD1, 6 bases. CDR1 LGHDT and CDR2 YNNKEL come from the germline V gene (reference sequence). Trimming pared 3 bases from V and 6 bases from J, leaving 13 bases between. CDR3 length: 14 residues. CDR3 protein: CASSQGQNGDTQYF. As DNA, the CDR3 is TGTGCCAGCAGCCAGGGACAAAACGGGGATACGCAGTATTTT.

This clonotype showed up many times. V usage is TRBV6-5 and J usage is TRBJ2-2; 8 positions agree with TRBD2. Per the germline V gene, CDR1 is MNHEY and CDR2 is SVGAGI. The V gene end was trimmed by 7 bases and the J gene end by 5 bases; junction bases not matched to a gene: 9. The CDR3 contains 15 residues. In DNA, the CDR3 is TGTGCCAGCACCCCATTGGGCGGGGGGACCGGGGAGCTGTTTTTT. Its translation: CASTPLGGGTGELFF.

The table lists this clonotype with many counts. The rearrangement uses TRBV15 and TRBJ2-1, with a weak D call TRBD2 (6 bases). Trimming cost V 4 bases and J 6 bases, with 13 bases left between them. The CDR3 runs 14 residues. Germline V CDR1 and CDR2: LNHNV, YYDKDF (reference sequence). CDR3 residues: CATSKTSTANEQFF. CDR3 coding DNA: TGTGCCACCAGCAAGACTAGTACTGCCAATGAGCAGTTCTTC. Full variable domain (rest looked up from reference TRBV15 and TRBJ2-1): DAMVIQNPRYQVTQFGKPVTLSCSQTLNHNVMYWYQQKSSQAPKLLFHYYDKDFNNEADTPDNFQSRRPNTSFCFLDIRSPGLGDTAMYLCATSKTSTANEQFFGPGTRLTVL.

This clonotype occurred many times. Relative to the germline gene, one junction end is altered; a read error may explain this. The chain recombines TRBV5-6 with TRBJ2-3; possible D gene TRBD2, 5 bases. The CDR3 extends over 15 amino acids. Germline V gene data show CDR1 as SGHDT and CDR2 as YYEEEE. The CDR3 DNA reads TGTGCCAGCAGCTTGAACGAGGGTAGCAGAGATACGCAGTATTTT. It encodes CASSLNEGSRDTQYF.

This clonotype ranks as medium-sized. This chain links TRBV28 with TRBJ2-4; D gene uncertain. Germline V gives CDR1 MDHEN, CDR2 SYDVKM. The CDR3 runs to 15 residues. The V and J ends lost 4 bases and 1 base respectively, with 11 bases between them. The CDR3 loop is CASSSGETAKNIQYF. CDR3 in DNA: TGTGCCAGCAGTTCAGGAGAGACGGCCAAAAACATTCAGTACTTC.

This clonotype came up many times. The chain carries TRBV3-1 and TRBJ2-5, with TRBD2 matching 11 bases. This CDR3 comprises 15 residues. Trimming removed 8 bases from V and 2 bases from J; junction bases left unmatched: 7. Germline-derived CDR1 and CDR2 are LGHDT and YNNKEL (reference sequence). The CDR3 DNA is TGTGCCAGCGGGGGACTAGCGGCGAATCAAGAGACCCAGTACTTC. Translated, it gives CASGGLAANQETQYF.

This clonotype was recorded at least ten times. The chain employs TRBV2 and TRBJ2-2, with D unclear. Trimming took off 6 bases at V and 4 bases at J, with 12 bases between the two ends. CDR3 length: 14 residues. Germline loops: CDR1 SNHLY, CDR2 FYNNEI. The CDR3 loop reads CASRVQVGTGELFF. CDR3 sequence (DNA): TGTGCCAGCAGGGTCCAGGTCGGCACCGGGGAGCTGTTTTTT.

This clonotype was detected many times. The rearrangement links TRBV6-2 or TRBV6-3 to TRBJ2-7; D is uncertain. Germline V gives CDR1 MNHEY, CDR2 SVGEGT. Trimming cost V 5 bases and J 4 bases, with 9 bases left between them. CDR3 size: 12 residues. The CDR3 region is CASSPGYYEQYF. For the CDR3, the DNA is TGTGCCAGCAGTCCCGGCTATTACGAGCAGTACTTC.

At least ten counts were recorded for this clonotype. The chain links TRBV6-5 to TRBJ1-1; D possibly corresponds to TRBD1 (6 bases). Germline V gives CDR1 MNHEY, CDR2 SVGAGI. The germline V and J ends were trimmed by 5 bases and 0 bases, with 16 bases remaining between them. The CDR3 totals 16 residues. CDR3 nucleotides: TGTGCCAGCAGTCCCGTCGGTGGGGGCTTGAACACTGAAGCTTTCTTT. The encoded protein is CASSPVGGGLNTEAFF.

This clonotype was observed many times. This rearrangement joins TRBV7-2 to TRBJ1-1; TRBD1 aligns across 10 bases. Looked up from germline, CDR1 is SGHTA and CDR2 is FQGNSA. The CDR3 covers 15 residues. V was clipped by 5 bases and J by 1 base; unmatched bases: 4. CDR3 sequence reads: CASSRQGAWNTEAFF. DNA for the CDR3: TGTGCCAGCAGCCGACAGGGGGCCTGGAACACTGAAGCTTTCTTT.

This clonotype occurred many times. The chain carries TRBV10-1 and TRBJ1-6; 9 bases match TRBD1. V was clipped by 7 bases and J by 10 bases; unmatched bases: 5. CDR1 and CDR2 from the germline V gene are WNHNN and SYGVQD (reference sequence). This CDR3 comprises 13 residues. CDR3 nucleotides: TGCGCCAGCACTGGACAGGGGAACTCACCCCTCCACTTT. It is translated as CASTGQGNSPLHF.

Ten or more counts support this clonotype. The chain recombines TRBV20-1 with TRBJ2-3, with 8 bases lining up with TRBD2. Germline CDR1 DFQATT, CDR2 SNEGSKA (reference sequence). After removal of 3 bases from V and 5 bases from J, the junction contained 7 bases not matched to a gene. The length of the CDR3 is 14 residues. The CDR3 DNA sequence: TGCAGTGCTAGTAGGATAGCGGGGAGAGATACGCAGTATTTT. Amino acid sequence: CSASRIAGRDTQYF.

This clonotype was detected ten times or more. This rearrangement joins TRBV20-1 to TRBJ1-2; D is possibly TRBD1 (6 bases). Germline V gene sequence: CDR1 DFQATT, CDR2 SNEGSKA (reference sequence). The CDR3 sequence is 16 residues long. The V gene lost 0 bases and the J gene lost 3 bases, with 17 bases spanning the gap. The CDR3 is CSARDSSAGDHYGYTF. DNA for the CDR3: TGCAGTGCTAGAGATTCTTCCGCAGGGGACCACTATGGCTACACCTTC.

This clonotype was seen many times. The J gene is TRBJ1-5, the V gene TRBV12-3 or TRBV12-4; possibly TRBD1 for D (5 bases). V shed 2 bases and J shed 5 bases, with 16 bases lying between them. The CDR3 covers 16 residues. The CDR3 loop reads CASSLWTGGVDQPQHF. The CDR3 DNA is TGTGCCAGCAGTTTATGGACGGGGGGAGTGGATCAGCCCCAGCATTTT.

The chain is built from TRBV2 and TRBJ1-1; D unresolved. Germline CDR1 and CDR2: SNHLY and FYNNEI. With 2 bases removed from V and 4 bases from J, the gap between germline ends came to 5 bases. The CDR3 spans 12 residues. The CDR3 sequence: CASSEWITEAFF. The CDR3 DNA follows: TGTGCCAGCAGTGAATGGATCACTGAAGCTTTCTTT.

This clonotype showed up many times. The chain employs TRBV4-2 and TRBJ1-1; D remains ambiguous. The CDR3 extends over 16 amino acids. Germline values: CDR1 LGHNA, CDR2 YNFKEQ. Trimming took off 5 bases at V and 7 bases at J, with 23 bases between the two ends. The CDR3 reads CASSTQRERVRLEAFF. CDR3 nucleotides: TGTGCCAGCAGCACCCAGAGGGAGAGGGTCCGGCTTGAAGCTTTCTTT.

In this sample, this clonotype turned up many times. The chain recombines TRBV27 with TRBJ1-2; 7 nucleotides line up with TRBD1. V lost 7 bases and J lost 4; bases outside the gene matches: 3. The CDR3 extends over 12 amino acids. Germline CDR1 reads MNHEY; CDR2 reads SMNVEV (reference sequence). CDR3: CASKGQFYGYTF. The CDR3, as DNA: TGTGCCAGCAAGGGACAGTTCTATGGCTACACCTTC.

The table lists this clonotype with many counts. The chain has TRBV6-6 and TRBJ1-1; D gene unclear. The V and J ends lost 0 bases and 4 bases respectively, with 6 bases between them. There are 13 residues in the CDR3. In germline, CDR1 is MNHNY, CDR2 SVGAGI (reference sequence). The CDR3 DNA sequence: TGTGCCAGCAGTTACTCTCGGGGCACTGAAGCTTTCTTT. It is translated as CASSYSRGTEAFF.

The table lists this clonotype with many counts. CDR3: CSVEDNRGVDGYTF. The CDR3 coding sequence is TGCAGCGTTGAAGATAATCGGGGTGTGGATGGCTACACCTTC. The chain recombines TRBV29-1 with TRBJ1-2; D is undetermined. V was pared by 0 bases and J by 6 bases, with 14 bases between. The CDR3 is made up of 14 amino acids. From germline, CDR1 is SQVTM and CDR2 ANQGSEA.

This clonotype was counted at least ten times. The chain is built from TRBV15 and TRBJ2-5, with a weak D call TRBD1 (6 bases). CDR3 size: 13 residues. Germline values: CDR1 LNHNV, CDR2 YYDKDF (reference sequence). The germline V and J ends were trimmed by 9 bases and 2 bases, with 13 bases remaining between them. CDR3 DNA sequence: TGTGCCACGGCTCGCCAGGGGCAAGAGACCCAGTACTTC. The encoded protein is CATARQGQETQYF.

This clonotype has ten or more counts. The chain combines TRBV4-3 with TRBJ1-4; D possibly corresponds to TRBD1 (6 bases). Germline V gene lookup returns CDR1 LGHNA and CDR2 YSLEER. V was cut by 1 base and J by 4 bases, with 19 bases left in between. CDR3 length equals 18 residues. CDR3 in DNA: TGCGCCAGCAGCCAAGGGGGGCAGGGTGCCATTGGTAATGAAAAACTGTTTTTT. It translates to CASSQGGQGAIGNEKLFF.

This clonotype was detected ten times or more. The CDR3 loop is CASSPQKNTEAFF. The CDR3 DNA follows: TGTGCCAGCTCACCCCAAAAGAACACTGAAGCTTTCTTT. The chain has TRBV18 and TRBJ1-1; D gene unclear. The germline V and J ends were trimmed by 3 bases and 1 base, with 6 bases remaining between them. Looked up from germline, CDR1 is KGHSH and CDR2 is LQKENI. The CDR3 runs 13 residues.

In its sample, this clonotype was seen many times. The rearrangement uses TRBV4-3 and TRBJ2-7; D possibly corresponds to TRBD1 (6 bases). Trimming left V 4 bases short and J 5 bases short, with 15 bases between. CDR3 length: 14 residues. Germline CDR1 reads LGHNA; CDR2 reads YSLEER. The CDR3 reads CASSRTAFLNEQYF. The CDR3 DNA reads TGCGCCAGCAGCCGGACAGCTTTTCTAAACGAGCAGTACTTC.

There are a few counts of this clonotype. The CDR3 region has the DNA TGTGCCTGGAGTACAGACAGCTTAAACTATGGCTACACCTTC. Protein sequence: CAWSTDSLNYGYTF. This chain connects TRBV30 to TRBJ1-2; TRBD1 might be the D (5 bases). Trimming took 2 bases from V and 2 from J, leaving 12 bases between them. Germline-derived CDR1 and CDR2 are GTSNPN and SVGIG (reference sequence). This CDR3 contains 14 residues.

This clonotype was seen repeatedly, ten times or more. V gene TRBV7-2 combines with J gene TRBJ2-5, with TRBD1 as a possible D gene (7 bases). The V gene's germline CDR1 is SGHTA and CDR2 FQGNSA. This CDR3 has 14 amino acids. The V end lost 3 bases, the J end lost 2 bases, and 10 bases lay between the germline ends. CDR3: CASSLAGQQETQYF. DNA for the CDR3: TGTGCCAGCAGCTTGGCGGGACAGCAAGAGACCCAGTACTTC.

This clonotype was counted at least ten times. The chain is built from TRBV6-5 and TRBJ2-7; 8 bases are a match to TRBD1. V was clipped by 0 bases and J by 4 bases; unmatched bases: 5. The CDR3 sequence is 15 residues long. Germline V CDR1 and CDR2: MNHEY, SVGAGI. DNA for the CDR3: TGTGCCAGCAGTTACTCTTCAGGGGGCGCGTACGAGCAGTACTTC. Its translation: CASSYSSGGAYEQYF.

In its sample, this clonotype was seen many times. The chain employs TRBV2 and TRBJ2-3; 9 nucleotides line up with TRBD2. The V gene's germline CDR1 is SNHLY and CDR2 FYNNEI. The CDR3 runs to 14 residues. J gave up 4 bases and V 6 bases, and 5 bases lay outside the gene matches. CDR3 loop: CASRVAGASDTQYF. The CDR3 coding sequence is TGTGCCAGCAGGGTAGCGGGAGCTTCAGATACGCAGTATTTT.

This clonotype was recorded at least ten times. The chain joins TRBV6-1 to TRBJ2-7; maybe TRBD1 (6 bases). Germline loops: CDR1 MNHNS, CDR2 SASEGT. The CDR3 sequence is 15 residues long. Deletions cut 6 bases from V and 4 bases from J, with 19 bases between. CDR3 loop: CASSTPPLGTYEQYF. The CDR3 DNA is TGTGCCAGCAGCACTCCTCCCTTAGGGACATACGAGCAGTACTTC.

V gene TRBV12-3 or TRBV12-4 combines with J gene TRBJ1-2; a weak D match, TRBD1 (6 bases). Trimming left V 4 bases short and J 8 bases short, with 17 bases between. The CDR3 is 14 residues long. The CDR3 sequence is CASSYREQVSGYTF. Here the CDR3 DNA reads TGTGCCAGCAGTTACAGGGAGCAAGTAAGCGGCTACACCTTC.